This TCR beta chain was recorded in a study of beta chain features in type 1 diabetes. Whole-study results and caveats: Moderately but significantly shorter TCRB CDR3s were found in Type 1 diabetes patients in all four CD4+ subsets. Possibly, sequencing cDNA over-represented cells that had high TCR expression levels.

A word on this clone: The antigen is undetermined.

V lost 5 bases, J lost 3 bases, and 18 bases lay in between. The CDR3 runs to 16 residues. CDR1 and CDR2 from the germline V gene are MDHEN and SYDVKM. The sequenced template was cDNA made from the entire isolated RNA. Assay used: immunoSEQ multiplex PCR; TCRdb lists only in-frame clones, some missing. Found here are 150,000 to 180,000 clones, about a tenth of them singletons; the top ten hold approximately 0.46%. Source material: central memory CD4+ T cells from blood. The clonotype originates from a man aged 30-40 years with type 1 diabetes. The chain couples TRBV28 to TRBJ2-3; D unclear. The CDR3 DNA is TGTGCCAGCAGTCCTAGGCTTAGGTCCGGGACAGATACGCAGTATTTT. Amino acids: CASSPRLRSGTDTQYF. The full variable domain, its missing parts supplied by reference TRBV28 and TRBJ2-3, is DVKVTQSSRYLVKRTGEKVFLECVQDMDHENMFWYRQDPGLGLRLIYFSYDVKMKEKGDIPEGYSVSREKKERFSLILESASTNQTSMYLCASSPRLRSGTDTQYFGPGTRLTVL.